These 23 T cell receptor beta chains were sequenced from one sample in a study of T cells after yellow fever vaccination. TCRdb itself ran the 5' RACE reads through MiXCR, one entry per CDR3 protein. The repertoire includes 250,000 to 300,000 distinct CDR3 sequences, around 5.3% of them detected once, and 2.5% to 4% sits in the top ten. The sequences come from CD4+ T cells sorted from PBMCs, collected on the day of the yellow fever booster vaccination. The source of these receptors is a man between 18 and 29 years old who received the YFV17D yellow fever vaccine.

This clonotype has a count of ten or more. The rearrangement uses TRBV12-3 or TRBV12-4 and TRBJ1-6; 9 bases align to TRBD1. The ends lost 5 bases at V and 7 bases at J; junction bases unmatched: 9. The CDR3 totals 16 residues. CDR3 sequence reads: CASSTGGQGGNSPLHF. The CDR3 DNA reads as TGTGCCAGCAGTACAGGGGGACAGGGAGGAAATTCACCCCTCCACTTT.

This clonotype has more than one count but fewer than ten. The J gene is TRBJ2-3, the V gene TRBV5-1, with 10 bases aligning to TRBD2. J was trimmed by 1 base and V by 3 bases; bases with no gene match: 2. The CDR3 loop spans 15 amino acids. Germline assignment: CDR1 SGHRS and CDR2 YFSETQ. CDR3 region: CASSSGTSGTDTQYF. In DNA, the CDR3 is TGCGCCAGCAGCTCCGGGACTAGCGGCACAGATACGCAGTATTTT.

The table lists this clonotype with a few counts. This chain joins TRBV2 and TRBJ1-1; TRBD1 is a possible D gene (6 bases). This CDR3 contains 15 residues. Per the germline V gene, CDR1 is SNHLY and CDR2 is FYNNEI. V lost 4 bases and J lost 4, with 16 bases in between. The chain's CDR3 is CASSGPGALGTEAFF. The CDR3 region has the DNA TGTGCCAGCAGTGGACCAGGGGCTCTCGGCACTGAAGCTTTCTTT.

As concerns this clonotype: This may stem from a read error, because a much larger clone lies one nucleotide away. The gene calls are TRBV29-1 and TRBJ1-1; D is undetermined. Looked up from germline, CDR1 is SQVTM and CDR2 is ANQGSEA. The length of the CDR3 is 15 residues. CDR3: CSAMAGWAMNIEAFF. The CDR3 DNA is TGCAGCGCGATGGCGGGGTGGGCCATGAACATTGAAGCTTTCTTT. Full variable domain (outside the CDR3, taken from reference TRBV29-1 and TRBJ1-1): SAVISQKPSRDICQRGTSLTIQCQVDSQVTMMFWYRQQPGQSLTLIATANQGSEATYESGFVIDKFPISRPNLTFSTLTVSNMSPEDSSIYLCSAMAGWAMNIEAFFGQGTRLTVV.

This clonotype came up a few times. This chain uses TRBV7-9 with TRBJ1-1, with D tentatively TRBD1 (5 bases). CDR3 size: 14 residues. V gave up 5 bases and J gave up 0 bases, with 10 bases separating them. In germline, CDR1 is SEHNR, CDR2 FQNEAQ (reference sequence). Written as DNA, the CDR3 is TGTGCCAGCAGCGCCGACAGAATGAACACTGAAGCTTTCTTT. Translation gives CASSADRMNTEAFF.

In DNA, the CDR3 is TGTGCCAGCAGCGAACGCTACGAGCAGTACTTC. Its translation is CASSERYEQYF. The chain has TRBV21-1 and TRBJ2-7. TRBV21-1 is termed a pseudogene. This CDR3 contains 11 residues.

This clonotype has only a few counts. The chain couples TRBV15 to TRBJ1-2; D is perhaps TRBD1 (5 bases). This CDR3 has 16 residues. The V end lost 1 base, the J end lost 5 bases, and 17 bases lay between the germline ends. The germline V gene has CDR1 LNHNV and CDR2 YYDKDF (reference sequence). The CDR3 protein is CATSRGGRESPYGYTF. CDR3 nucleotide sequence: TGTGCCACCAGCAGAGGTGGCAGGGAGAGTCCGTATGGCTACACCTTC.

The chain links TRBV5-8 to TRBJ1-5; possible D gene TRBD1, 5 bases. Trimming left V 1 base short and J 6 bases short, with 14 bases between. CDR3 length: 15 amino acids. CDR1 SGHTS and CDR2 YDEGEE come from the germline V gene. The CDR3 region has the DNA TGTGCCAGCAGCTTGCAGGGAGAGAGCGGTCAGCCCCAGCATTTT. Protein: CASSLQGESGQPQHF.

The table lists this clonotype with many counts. The V gene is TRBV4-1, the J gene TRBJ2-2, with 12 bases identical to TRBD2. The CDR3 contains 17 residues. J lost 4 bases, V lost 4 bases, and 7 bases had no gene match. The germline gives CDR1 MGHRA, CDR2 YSYEKL. In DNA form, the CDR3 reads TGCGCCAGCAGCCTATACTCTAGCGGGGGGGGCACCGGGGAGCTGTTTTTT. Its translation: CASSLYSSGGGTGELFF.

In this sample, this clonotype turned up many times. The chain links TRBV5-1 to TRBJ2-5; tentatively, D is TRBD1 (5 bases). The V gene lost 4 bases and the J gene lost 4 bases, with 11 bases spanning the gap. The CDR3 contains 13 residues. Per the germline V gene, CDR1 is SGHRS and CDR2 is YFSETQ. Written as DNA, the CDR3 is TGCGCCAGCAGCCCGGGCAGGGCAGAGACCCAGTACTTC. As protein: CASSPGRAETQYF.

With respect to this clonotype: An end of the junction differs from the germline gene, which may be a read error. The chain uses TRBV4-3 and TRBJ2-1; TRBD2 agrees at 15 bases. Germline CDR1 reads LGHNA; CDR2 reads YSLEER. The CDR3 consists of 17 residues. The CDR3 reads CASSQGLAGGSYNDQFF. The CDR3 coding sequence is TGCGCCAGCAGCCAGGGACTAGCGGGGGGCTCCTACAATGATCAGTTCTTC.

This clonotype has a handful of counts. The chain links TRBV5-6 to TRBJ1-6; D remains ambiguous. From germline, CDR1 is SGHDT and CDR2 YYEEEE. V dropped 2 bases and J dropped 10 bases, with 7 bases sitting between them. The CDR3 is made up of 12 amino acids. Written as DNA, the CDR3 is TGTGCCAGCAGCTTCCCAGAGTCACCCCTCCACTTT. Protein sequence: CASSFPESPLHF.

V gene TRBV7-9 combines with J gene TRBJ1-3; D might be TRBD1 (5 bases). V lost 11 bases and J lost 0, with 11 bases in between. The CDR3 sequence is 13 residues long. Germline V CDR1 and CDR2: SEHNR, FQNEAQ (reference sequence). CDR3 amino acids: CAYRDGSGNTIYF. CDR3 nucleotide sequence: TGTGCCTACCGGGACGGCTCTGGAAACACCATATATTTT.

This clonotype was detected many times. V and J are TRBV18 and TRBJ1-5, with 11 bases matching TRBD1. V dropped 5 bases and J dropped 2; count of bases not matched to a gene: 2. CDR1 KGHSH and CDR2 LQKENI come from the germline V gene. The CDR3 is 15 amino acids. The CDR3 nucleotides are TGTGCCAGCTCAGGGACAGGGGGAGGCAATCAGCCCCAGCATTTT. Translation gives CASSGTGGGNQPQHF.

The genes are TRBV24-1 and TRBJ2-1; D is perhaps TRBD2 (7 bases). With 5 bases removed from V and 1 base from J, the gap between germline ends came to 17 bases. CDR3 length: 17 amino acids. Germline CDR1 is KGHDR and CDR2 is SFDVKD. The CDR3 region has the DNA TGTGCCACCAGTGCCATGGCGGGGGCAGGATCCTACAATGAGCAGTTCTTC. Its protein product is CATSAMAGAGSYNEQFF.

This clonotype has ten or more counts. This chain connects TRBV5-8 to TRBJ2-5; maybe TRBD1 (5 bases). CDR1 and CDR2 from the germline V gene are SGHTS and YDEGEE. V gave up 7 bases and J gave up 7 bases, with 23 bases separating them. The CDR3 runs 15 residues. DNA for the CDR3: TGTGCCAGCCGGCTTCGGATTGGGGCAGAAGGGACCCAGTACTTC. It specifies CASRLRIGAEGTQYF.

This clonotype turned up a few times. The chain links TRBV30 to TRBJ2-1; no reliable D call. CDR3 size: 13 residues. The germline CDR1 and CDR2 sequences are GTSNPN and SVGIG (reference sequence). With 4 bases removed from V and 5 bases from J, the gap between germline ends came to 12 bases. CDR3 protein: CAWNADRNNEQFF. The CDR3 nucleotides are TGTGCCTGGAATGCCGACCGAAACAATGAGCAGTTCTTC.

The V and J genes are TRBV6-5 and TRBJ2-7, with D uncertain. Germline values: CDR1 MNHEY, CDR2 SVGAGI. The V end was cut by 5 bases, the J end by 5 bases, with 16 bases between. This CDR3 contains 14 residues. The CDR3 here is CASSTRVRANEQYF. DNA of the CDR3: TGTGCCAGCAGTACCCGGGTCCGAGCTAACGAGCAGTACTTC.

The chain links TRBV5-1 to TRBJ2-1, with D perhaps TRBD1 (5 bases). Germline assignment: CDR1 SGHRS and CDR2 YFSETQ. This CDR3 contains 14 residues. Trimming removed 7 bases from V and 0 bases from J, with 11 bases in between. The CDR3 protein is CASGRQPSYNEQFF. As DNA, the CDR3 is TGCGCCAGCGGCCGACAGCCCTCCTACAATGAGCAGTTCTTC.

This clonotype was seen repeatedly, ten times or more. The chain has TRBV7-7 and TRBJ2-7; 9 bases line up with TRBD2. This CDR3 has 15 amino acids. Germline V gene data show CDR1 as SSHAT and CDR2 as FNYEAQ (reference sequence). The CDR3 reads CASSDKRGASYEQYV. CDR3 nucleotide sequence: TGTGCTAGCAGCGATAAGCGGGGGGCCAGCTACGAGCAGTACGTC.

This clonotype has more than one count but fewer than ten. This rearrangement joins TRBV6-5 to TRBJ1-3; unclear D gene. Germline CDR1 MNHEY, CDR2 SVGAGI. Trimming took off 0 bases at V and 0 bases at J, with 6 bases between the two ends. The CDR3 covers 15 residues. The CDR3 region has the DNA TGTGCCAGCAGTTACTCTCCCCGCTCTGGAAACACCATATATTTT. It translates to CASSYSPRSGNTIYF.

This clonotype was counted ten times or more. The chain combines TRBV5-1 with TRBJ2-3; TRBD1 agrees at 7 bases. Germline lookup yields CDR1 SGHRS and CDR2 YFSETQ. Trimming removed 5 bases from V and 1 base from J; junction bases left unmatched: 4. The CDR3 has 14 amino acids. CDR3 coding DNA: TGCGCCAGCAGGAGACAGGGAGGCACAGATACGCAGTATTTT. This sequence encodes CASRRQGGTDTQYF.

The chain uses TRBV5-6 and TRBJ2-3, with a weak D call TRBD2 (6 bases). V dropped 4 bases and J dropped 3 bases, with 12 bases sitting between them. This CDR3 is 14 amino acids long. From germline, CDR1 is SGHDT and CDR2 YYEEEE. The CDR3 reads CASSQRLVTDTQYF. As DNA, the CDR3 is TGTGCCAGCAGCCAACGACTAGTGACAGATACGCAGTATTTT.